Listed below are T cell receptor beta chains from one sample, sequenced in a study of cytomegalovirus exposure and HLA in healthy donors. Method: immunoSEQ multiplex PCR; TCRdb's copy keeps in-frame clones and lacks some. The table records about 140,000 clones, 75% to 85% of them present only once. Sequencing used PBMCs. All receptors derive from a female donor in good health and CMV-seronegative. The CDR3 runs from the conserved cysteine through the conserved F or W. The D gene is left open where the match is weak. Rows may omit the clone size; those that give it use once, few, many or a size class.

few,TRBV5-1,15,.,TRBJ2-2,CASSFSPTSHGELFF,TGCGCCAGCAGCTTCTCCCCGACTAGTCACGGGGAGCTGTTTTTT
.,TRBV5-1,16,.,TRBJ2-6,CASSAGTSSGANVLTF,TGCGCCAGCAGCGCCGGGACTTCTTCCGGGGCCAACGTCCTGACTTTC
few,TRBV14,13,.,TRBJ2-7,CASSLYGAHEQYF,TGTGCCAGCAGCTTGTATGGGGCCCACGAGCAGTACTTC
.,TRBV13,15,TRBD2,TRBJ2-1,CASSPRGGAYNEQFF,TGTGCCAGCAGCCCCCGCGGGGGGGCCTACAATGAGCAGTTCTTC
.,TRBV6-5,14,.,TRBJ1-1,CASSYEQEITEAFF,TGTGCCAGCAGTTACGAACAGGAGATCACTGAAGCTTTCTTT
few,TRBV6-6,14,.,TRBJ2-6,CASSISGEANVLTF,TGTGCCAGCAGTATCTCAGGGGAGGCCAACGTCCTGACTTTC
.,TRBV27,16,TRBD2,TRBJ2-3,CASSPLAGKSTDTQYF,TGTGCCAGCAGTCCTCTAGCGGGGAAAAGCACAGATACGCAGTATTTT
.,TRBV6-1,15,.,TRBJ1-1,CASSEALRARSEAFF,TGTGCCAGCAGTGAAGCGCTGAGGGCCCGAAGTGAAGCTTTCTTT
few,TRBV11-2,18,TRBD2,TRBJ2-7,CASSPLPGLAGPPCEQYF,TGTGCCAGCAGCCCACTACCGGGACTAGCGGGACCCCCCTGCGAGCAGTACTTC
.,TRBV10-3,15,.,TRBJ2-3,CAISEPFNRGDTQYF,TGTGCCATCAGTGAGCCTTTCAATCGGGGTGATACGCAGTATTTT
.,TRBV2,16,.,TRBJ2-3,CASSDSRVKFTDTQYF,TGTGCCAGCAGTGATTCCCGGGTTAAGTTTACAGATACGCAGTATTTT
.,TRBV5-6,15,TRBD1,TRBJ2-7,CASSSLTRTGGEQYF,TGTGCCAGCAGCTCCCTAACCCGGACAGGGGGCGAGCAGTACTTC
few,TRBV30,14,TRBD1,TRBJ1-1,CAWGAGGERSEAFF,TGTGCCTGGGGCGCAGGGGGCGAACGTTCAGAAGCTTTCTTT
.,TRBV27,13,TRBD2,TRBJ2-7,CASRPSGPYEQYF,TGTGCCAGCAGACCTAGCGGGCCTTACGAGCAGTACTTC
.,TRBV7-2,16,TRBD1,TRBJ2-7,CASSLVVGTGFNEQYF,TGTGCCAGCAGCTTAGTGGTCGGGACAGGGTTCAACGAGCAGTACTTC
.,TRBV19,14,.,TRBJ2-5,CASSVTATPETQYF,TGTGCCAGTTCGGTTACAGCCACTCCAGAGACCCAGTACTTC
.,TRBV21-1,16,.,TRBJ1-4,CASSTCRDRGNEKLFF,TGTGCCAGCAGCACCTGCCGGGACAGGGGAAATGAAAAACTGTTTTTT
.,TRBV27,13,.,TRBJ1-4,CASSLDWAGKLFF,TGTGCCAGCAGTTTGGACTGGGCTGGAAAACTGTTTTTT
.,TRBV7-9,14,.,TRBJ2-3,CASSLEGRTDTQYF,TGTGCCAGCAGCCTCGAGGGCCGCACAGATACGCAGTATTTT
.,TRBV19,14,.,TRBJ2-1,CASSVSSGYNEQFF,TGTGCCAGTAGTGTGAGTAGCGGCTACAATGAGCAGTTCTTC
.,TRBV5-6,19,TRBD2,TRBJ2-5,CASSSRGLAGGGIQETQYF,TGTGCCAGCAGCTCGAGGGGACTAGCGGGAGGAGGAATACAGGAGACCCAGTACTTC
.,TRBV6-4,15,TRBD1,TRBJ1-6,CASSLTGGTVSPLHF,TGTGCCAGCAGTCTGACAGGGGGCACGGTTTCACCCCTCCACTTT
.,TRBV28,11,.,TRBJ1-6,CASRGGSPLHF,TGTGCCAGCAGAGGGGGTTCACCCCTCCACTTT
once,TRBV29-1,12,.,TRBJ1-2,CSVELRGGGYTF,TGCAGCGTTGAGCTACGGGGTGGTGGGTACACCTTC
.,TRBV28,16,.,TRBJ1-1,CASSSPAIPTNTEAFF,TGTGCCAGCAGCTCTCCCGCGATTCCAACGAACACTGAAGCTTTCTTT
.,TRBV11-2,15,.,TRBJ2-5,CASSFERSSRETQYF,TGTGCCAGCAGCTTCGAAAGATCTAGTCGGGAGACCCAGTACTTC
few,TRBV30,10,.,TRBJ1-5,CAAGGQPQHF,TGTGCCGCCGGTGGTCAGCCCCAGCATTTT
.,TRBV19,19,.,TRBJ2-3,CASNPRGSPGTAGRDTQYF,TGTGCCAGTAACCCCCGAGGATCCCCCGGGACTGCGGGCAGGGATACGCAGTATTTT
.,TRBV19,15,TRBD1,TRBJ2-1,CASSRGTGRRNEQFF,TGTGCCAGTAGTCGGGGGACAGGGAGAAGAAATGAGCAGTTCTTC
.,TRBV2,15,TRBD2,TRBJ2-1,CASSVLAGGDNEQFF,TGTGCCAGCAGCGTACTTGCGGGAGGCGACAATGAGCAGTTCTTC
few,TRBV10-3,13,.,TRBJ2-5,CAISDRPLETQYF,TGTGCCATCAGTGACCGTCCCCTAGAGACCCAGTACTTC
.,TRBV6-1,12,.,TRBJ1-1,CASSVMNTEAFF,TGTGCCAGCAGTGTTATGAACACTGAAGCTTTCTTT
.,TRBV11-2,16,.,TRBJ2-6,CASSLDRISGANVLTF,TGTGCCAGCAGCTTAGATCGTATCTCTGGGGCCAACGTCCTGACTTTC
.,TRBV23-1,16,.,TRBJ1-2,CASNNRVHLANYGYTF,TGCGCCAGCAACAACAGGGTGCACCTAGCTAACTATGGCTACACCTTC
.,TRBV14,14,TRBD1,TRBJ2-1,CASRGQATYNEQFF,TGTGCCAGCAGGGGACAGGCGACCTACAATGAGCAGTTCTTC
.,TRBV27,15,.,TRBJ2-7,CASSSSWTRAYEQYF,TGTGCCAGCAGTTCATCCTGGACAAGAGCCTACGAGCAGTACTTC
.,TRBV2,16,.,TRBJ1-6,CASSEAPGGGNSPLHF,TGTGCCAGCAGTGAAGCGCCGGGGGGCGGTAATTCACCCCTCCACTTT
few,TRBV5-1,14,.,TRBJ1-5,CASSSGQTNQPQHF,TGCGCCAGCAGCTCCGGACAGACTAATCAGCCCCAGCATTTT
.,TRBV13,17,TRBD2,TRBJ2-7,CASSLTASGTVSGEQYF,TGTGCCAGCAGCTTAACGGCTAGCGGGACGGTTTCGGGCGAGCAGTACTTC
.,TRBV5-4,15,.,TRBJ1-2,CASSLAPQAFYGYTF,TGTGCCAGCAGCTTGGCCCCGCAGGCCTTCTATGGCTACACCTTC
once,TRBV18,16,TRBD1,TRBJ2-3,CASSADRQRSTDTQYF,TGTGCCAGCTCAGCGGACAGGCAGCGAAGCACAGATACGCAGTATTTT
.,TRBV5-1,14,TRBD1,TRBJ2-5,CASSLEGQQETQYF,TGCGCCAGCAGCTTGGAGGGACAGCAAGAGACCCAGTACTTC
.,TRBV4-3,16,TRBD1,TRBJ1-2,CASSQGTGDINYGYTF,TGCGCCAGCAGCCAGGGGACAGGGGATATCAACTATGGCTACACCTTC
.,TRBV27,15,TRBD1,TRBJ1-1,CASSLSGTVNTEAFF,TGTGCCAGCAGTTTATCCGGGACAGTGAACACTGAAGCTTTCTTT
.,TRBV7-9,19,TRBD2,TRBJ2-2,CASSPLGTSGSPGTGELFF,TGTGCCAGCAGCCCCCTTGGGACTAGCGGGTCCCCGGGCACCGGGGAGCTGTTTTTT
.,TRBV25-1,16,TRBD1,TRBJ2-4,CASSEGGTGIANIQYF,TGTGCCAGCAGTGAAGGTGGGACAGGGATTGCGAACATTCAGTACTTC
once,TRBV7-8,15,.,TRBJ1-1,CASSLGQPGDNEAFF,TGTGCCAGCAGCTTAGGACAGCCAGGGGATAACGAAGCTTTCTTT
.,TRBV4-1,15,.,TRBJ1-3,CASSRDTVAGNTIYF,TGCGCCAGCAGCCGAGACACGGTGGCTGGAAACACCATATATTTT
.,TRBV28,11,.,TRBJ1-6,CASSFGSPLHF,TGTGCCAGCAGTTTCGGGTCACCCCTCCACTTT
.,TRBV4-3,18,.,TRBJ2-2,CASSQDLGSGANTGELFF,TGCGCCAGCAGCCAAGATCTGGGGTCGGGGGCGAACACCGGGGAGCTGTTTTTT
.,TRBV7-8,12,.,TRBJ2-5,CASSLALRAPYF,TGTGCCAGCAGCTTAGCGTTGAGGGCCCCGTACTTC